A selection of T cell receptor beta chains follows, all from one sample in a study of shared clonotypes between healthy human individuals. This table comes from immunoSEQ multiplex PCR, and its TCRdb copy is limited to in-frame clones, with some not included. The sample consists of roughly 490,000 clones, 79% of them appearing once. Sequencing input: PBMCs. All receptors come from a woman in her forties in good health. Some clones in this sample may be carry-over from other donors' samples. The CDR3 runs from the conserved cysteine through the conserved F or W. Each record gives: clone size, D gene, CDR3 length, V gene, J gene, CDR3 DNA, CDR3 protein. The D gene is left open where the match is weak. Size tells how often a clone was seen (once, few, many) or the class of an expanded clone, and some rows leave it out.

-	-	16	TRBV4-1	TRBJ2-2	TGCGCCAGCAGCCAAAAGCGGAGCCCGAACACCGGGGAGCTGTTTTTT	CASSQKRSPNTGELFF
few	-	16	TRBV15	TRBJ1-1	TGTGCCACCAGCAGCCACTCAGGGGCCCTGAACACTGAAGCTTTCTTT	CATSSHSGALNTEAFF
-	TRBD2	17	TRBV5-1	TRBJ2-1	TGCGCCAGCAGCCCCTCTCCTAGCGGGAGGGCCGACAATGAGCAGTTCTTC	CASSPSPSGRADNEQFF
-	TRBD2	12	TRBV30	TRBJ2-7	TGTGCCTGGAGTGTACTTCCGGGACTAGCGGCGTTC	CAWSVLPGLAAF
-	-	13	TRBV10-3	TRBJ1-5	TGTGCCATCACAGGGGACCCGTCCGAGCCCCAGCATTTT	CAITGDPSEPQHF
-	-	16	TRBV30	TRBJ2-6	TGTGCCTGGGCCAGGGACCGCCGTGCTGGGGCCAACGTCCTGACTTTC	CAWARDRRAGANVLTF
-	TRBD2	19	TRBV28	TRBJ2-1	TGTGCCAGCAGTTCTATCAAATCCCCGGGACTAGCGGCATACAATGAGCAGTTCTTC	CASSSIKSPGLAAYNEQFF
once	TRBD1	16	TRBV7-3	TRBJ2-2	TGTGCCAGCAGCCTCATAGGGGGCGCAAGGGGAGGGGAGCTGTTTTTT	CASSLIGGARGGELFF
-	-	13	TRBV7-2	TRBJ2-3	TGTGCCAGCAGCCCCGATTGGACAGATACGCAGTATTTT	CASSPDWTDTQYF
-	-	11	TRBV11-2	TRBJ2-1	TGTGCCAGCAGCCGTTACCCAGAGCAGTTCTTC	CASSRYPEQFF
-	TRBD1	15	TRBV11-1	TRBJ2-7	TGTGCCAGCAGGCAACCGGGACAGGGCGTTTTCGAGCAGTACTTC	CASRQPGQGVFEQYF
-	-	13	TRBV14	TRBJ1-1	TGTGCCAGCAGCCTCTGGACAGCTAGGCGAGCTTTCTTT	CASSLWTARRAFF
few	TRBD2	13	TRBV6-4	TRBJ2-1	TGTGCCAGCAGCCGGGAGGAGTTCTATGAGCAGTTCTTC	CASSREEFYEQFF
few	TRBD1	15	TRBV27	TRBJ1-2	TGTGCCAGCAGTCCGGGACAGGGGATAAACTATGGCTACACCTTC	CASSPGQGINYGYTF
-	-	15	TRBV6-4	TRBJ2-1	TGTGCCAGCAGTGATGGGCAGGGGGGCTACAATGAGCAGTTCTTC	CASSDGQGGYNEQFF
-	-	15	TRBV18	TRBJ2-1	TGTGCCAGCTCACCACTGCGGGCCTCGTCGGATGAGCAGTTCTTC	CASSPLRASSDEQFF
few	TRBD2	15	TRBV7-2	TRBJ2-1	TGTGCCAGCAGCTTTACTAGCGGGAACTTCGATGAGCAGTTCTTC	CASSFTSGNFDEQFF
-	TRBD1	14	TRBV18	TRBJ2-2	TGTGCCAGCTCACCGGGACAGGACACCGGGGAGCTGTTTTTT	CASSPGQDTGELFF
-	-	13	TRBV4-3	TRBJ2-5	TGCGCCAGCAGCCAAGATCTCCCAGAGACCCAGTACTTC	CASSQDLPETQYF
few	TRBD2	17	TRBV7-3	TRBJ2-2	TGTGCCAGCAGCCAGGGCAGTGTGGCGGGAGGCACCGGGGAGCTGTTTTTT	CASSQGSVAGGTGELFF
-	-	17	TRBV27	TRBJ2-3	TGTGCCAGCAGTTCTCTAGGGATTAGCGGAACAGCAGATACGCAGTATTTT	CASSSLGISGTADTQYF
-	TRBD2	17	TRBV18	TRBJ2-7	TGTGCCAGCTCCTCATCGACCTCCGGGACTAGCACCTACGAGCAGTACTTC	CASSSSTSGTSTYEQYF
-	-	15	TRBV14	TRBJ2-7	TGTGCCAGCAGCCGAAGCGAGTCCTCCTCCTACGAGCAGTACTTC	CASSRSESSSYEQYF
few	TRBD2	18	TRBV29-1	TRBJ2-1	TGCAGCGTTGATTCTCCGGGACTAGCGGGAGGCTTTTACAATGAGCAGTTCTTC	CSVDSPGLAGGFYNEQFF
once	TRBD2	15	TRBV28	TRBJ2-7	TGTGCCAGCAGTTTGAGCCTAGCGGGAGATAACGAGCAGTACTTC	CASSLSLAGDNEQYF
-	-	13	TRBV28	TRBJ1-2	TGTGCCAGCAGCATCGGGGGCACATATGGCTACACCTTC	CASSIGGTYGYTF
-	-	9	TRBV20-1	TRBJ1-2	TGCAGTGCGCTCGATGGCTACACCTTC	CSALDGYTF
once	-	15	TRBV1	TRBJ2-5	TGCACCAGCTCCCCGGGACTAGCGGGAGGAGAGACCCAGTACTTC	CTSSPGLAGGETQYF
-	-	13	TRBV28	TRBJ2-2	TGTGCCAGCAGTCCCCCCGCGACCGGGGAGCTGTTTTTT	CASSPPATGELFF
-	-	11	TRBV11-2	TRBJ2-1	TGTGCCAGCAGCTTTTTCAATGAGCAGTTCTTC	CASSFFNEQFF
-	-	13	TRBV2	TRBJ2-2	TGTGCCAGCACACTGACAGTGAGCGGGGAGCTGTTTTTT	CASTLTVSGELFF
-	-	14	TRBV5-1	TRBJ2-5	TGCGCCAGCAGCCCAACTAGCAGCCAAGAGACCCAGTACTTC	CASSPTSSQETQYF
-	TRBD2	16	TRBV28	TRBJ2-7	TGTGCCAGCAGCCTTCTTGGTAGCGGGAAGGCCTACGAGCAGTACTTC	CASSLLGSGKAYEQYF
-	-	15	TRBV5-1	TRBJ2-3	TGCGCCAGCAGCTTGGATAGTCTGGACACAGATACGCAGTATTTT	CASSLDSLDTDTQYF
-	-	15	TRBV28	TRBJ1-3	TGTGCCAGCAGTTTGCTCCAGGCCACTGGAAACACCATATATTTT	CASSLLQATGNTIYF
-	-	16	TRBV5-6	TRBJ1-1	TGTGCCAGCAGCTTGGACCCCCGTGGCGGCAGCACTGAAGCTTTCTTT	CASSLDPRGGSTEAFF
once	TRBD2	15	TRBV6-5	TRBJ2-1	TGTGCCAGCAGTGCCGGACTAGCGGGGCACAATGAGCAGTTCTTC	CASSAGLAGHNEQFF
-	-	13	TRBV18	TRBJ2-1	TGTGCCAGCTCACCACCAGCATACAATGAGCAGTTCTTC	CASSPPAYNEQFF
-	-	13	TRBV30	TRBJ1-5	TGTGCCTGGAGCTATGGGGGCAATCAGCCCCAGCATTTT	CAWSYGGNQPQHF
-	-	12	TRBV2	TRBJ2-7	TGTGCCAGCAGTGAATCAGGCTACGAGCAGTACTTC	CASSESGYEQYF
-	-	14	TRBV30	TRBJ2-3	TGTGCCTGGAGCGAGGGATTCCCCACAGATACGCAGTATTTT	CAWSEGFPTDTQYF
-	TRBD2	16	TRBV11-3	TRBJ2-1	TGTGCCAGCAGCACGGAGCGGGGGAGCTCCTACAATGAGCAGTTCTTC	CASSTERGSSYNEQFF
-	-	15	TRBV14	TRBJ2-2	TGTGCCAGCAGCCAAGTTAATTCGAACACCGGGGAGCTGTTTTTT	CASSQVNSNTGELFF
-	-	17	TRBV5-1	TRBJ1-4	TGCGCCAGCAGCTTGGGATTTGCGCGGGAGGGCAATGAAAAACTGTTTTTT	CASSLGFAREGNEKLFF
once	-	14	TRBV28	TRBJ2-3	TGTGCCAGCAGTTCGGCAGCTAGCACAGATACGCAGTATTTT	CASSSAASTDTQYF
-	-	12	TRBV6-1	TRBJ2-7	TGTGCCAGCAGTCGCCGGATCACCGAGCAGTACTTC	CASSRRITEQYF
-	-	18	TRBV27	TRBJ1-1	TGTGCCAGCAGCACCGGGGCCTTCGTACTTCGGACGAACACTGAAGCTTTCTTT	CASSTGAFVLRTNTEAFF
-	-	13	TRBV29-1	TRBJ2-5	TGCAGCGTTGTACCGTGGGTCCAAGAGACCCAGTACTTC	CSVVPWVQETQYF
-	TRBD2	16	TRBV6-6	TRBJ2-5	TGTGCCAGCAGTACTGGACTAGCGGGAGTGGGGGAGACCCAGTACTTC	CASSTGLAGVGETQYF
-	TRBD2	15	TRBV14	TRBJ2-1	TGTGCCAGCAGCCCCGGACTAGCGGGATACAATGAGCAGTTCTTC	CASSPGLAGYNEQFF
few	-	13	TRBV2	TRBJ2-7	TGTGCCAGCATAACAGGGATTACCTACGAGCAGTACTTC	CASITGITYEQYF
-	TRBD1	17	TRBV19	TRBJ2-6	TGTGCCAGTAGTCCGGGACAGGCCGGCTCTGGGGCCAACGTCCTGACTTTC	CASSPGQAGSGANVLTF